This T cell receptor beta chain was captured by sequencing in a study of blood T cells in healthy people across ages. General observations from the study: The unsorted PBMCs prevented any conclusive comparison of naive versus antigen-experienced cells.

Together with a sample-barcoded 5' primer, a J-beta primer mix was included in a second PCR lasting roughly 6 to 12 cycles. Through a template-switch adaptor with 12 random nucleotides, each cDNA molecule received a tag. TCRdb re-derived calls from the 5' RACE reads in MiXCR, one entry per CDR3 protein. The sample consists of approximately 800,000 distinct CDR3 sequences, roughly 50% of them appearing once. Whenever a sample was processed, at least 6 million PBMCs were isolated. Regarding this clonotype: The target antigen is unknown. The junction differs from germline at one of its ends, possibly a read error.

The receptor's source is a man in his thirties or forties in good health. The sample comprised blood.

This chain's CDR3 is CSVEGISGGYEQFF. In DNA form, the CDR3 reads TGCAGCGTCGAAGGGATTTCGGGAGGCTATGAGCAGTTCTTC. This sequence joins TRBV29-1 and TRBJ2-1; 7 bases match TRBD2. Germline lookup yields CDR1 SQVTM and CDR2 ANQGSEA. The CDR3 runs 14 residues.